The clone carrying this T cell receptor beta chain was picked up one time. Germline CDR1 and CDR2: GTSNPN and SVGIG (reference sequence). V lost 3 bases and J lost 3, with 18 bases in between. This CDR3 has 15 residues. These data originate in a study of T cell changes during pregnancy in multiple sclerosis. Profiled with immunoSEQ multiplex PCR; TCRdb holds only in-frame clones, not every one. The sample lists about 77,000 clones, roughly 91% occurring once. The sequence was collected from a female donor in good health, enrolled as a control in a pregnancy study. The chain carries TRBV30 and TRBJ2-7; D is ambiguous. Here the sequenced sample was peripheral blood, taken after pregnancy. CDR3: CAWSLVTYTNYEQYF. The CDR3 nucleotides are TGTGCCTGGAGCTTAGTAACGTACACTAACTACGAGCAGTACTTC. The full variable domain, rest sourced from reference TRBV30 and TRBJ2-7, is SQTIHQWPATLVQPVGSPLSLECTVEGTSNPNLYWYRQAAGRGLQLLFYSVGIGQISSEVPQNLSASRPQDRQFILSSKKLLLSDSGFYLCAWSLVTYTNYEQYFGPGTRLTVT.